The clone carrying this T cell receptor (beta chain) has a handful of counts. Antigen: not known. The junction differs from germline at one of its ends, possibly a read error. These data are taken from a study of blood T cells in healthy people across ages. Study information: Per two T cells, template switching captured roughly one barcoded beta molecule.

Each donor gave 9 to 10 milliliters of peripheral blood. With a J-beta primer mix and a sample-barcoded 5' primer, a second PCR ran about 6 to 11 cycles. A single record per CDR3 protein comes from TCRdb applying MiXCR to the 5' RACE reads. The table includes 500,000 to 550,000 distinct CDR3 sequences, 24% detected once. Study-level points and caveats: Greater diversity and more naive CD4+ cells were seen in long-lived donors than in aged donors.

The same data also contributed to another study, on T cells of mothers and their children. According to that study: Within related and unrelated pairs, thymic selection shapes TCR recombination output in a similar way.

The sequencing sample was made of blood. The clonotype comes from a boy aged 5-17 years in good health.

DNA for the CDR3: TGTGCCAGCAGCGAATACAACGAGCGGTACTTC. Translation: CASSEYNERYF. The chain employs TRBV3-1 and TRBJ2-1, with D tentatively TRBD2 (5 bases). CDR1 is LGHDT, CDR2 YNNKEL, per germline (reference sequence). CDR3 length: 11 amino acids.